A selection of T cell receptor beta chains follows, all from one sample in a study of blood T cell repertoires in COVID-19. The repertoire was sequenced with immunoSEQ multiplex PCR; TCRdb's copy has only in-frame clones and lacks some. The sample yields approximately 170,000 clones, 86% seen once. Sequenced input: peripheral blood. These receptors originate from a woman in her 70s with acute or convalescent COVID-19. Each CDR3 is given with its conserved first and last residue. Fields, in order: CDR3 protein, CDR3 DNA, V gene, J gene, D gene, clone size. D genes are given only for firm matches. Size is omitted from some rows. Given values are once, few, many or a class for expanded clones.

CASSLHDRGLEQFF	TGTGCCAGCAGTTTGCACGACAGGGGGCTTGAGCAGTTCTTC	TRBV28	TRBJ2-1	TRBD1	.
CASSRIDRGSYEQYF	TGTGCCAGCAGCAGGATAGACAGGGGCTCCTACGAGCAGTACTTC	TRBV5-5	TRBJ2-7	TRBD1	.
CASSLVWQGSTNEKLFF	TGTGCCAGCAGTTTAGTTTGGCAGGGTTCAACTAATGAAAAACTGTTTTTT	TRBV27	TRBJ1-4	.	.
CASSPTPRVPYGYTF	TGTGCCAGCAGCCCTACCCCCCGGGTGCCCTATGGCTACACCTTC	TRBV7-2	TRBJ1-2	.	.
CASSGLPTSSTDTQYF	TGTGCCAGCAGTGGGTTACCTACCTCTAGCACAGATACGCAGTATTTT	TRBV6-4	TRBJ2-3	.	.
CASSPTASYEQYF	TGTGCCAGCTCACCAACTGCTAGCTACGAGCAGTACTTC	TRBV18	TRBJ2-7	.	.
CASSQDSVRFQLARTGELFF	TGTGCCAGCAGCCAAGATAGTGTACGGTTTCAGCTAGCGAGAACCGGGGAGCTGTTTTTT	TRBV3-1/TRBV3-2	TRBJ2-2	.	.
CASSPRDTEGNTEAFF	TGTGCCAGCTCGCCTCGGGACACGGAAGGGAACACTGAAGCTTTCTTT	TRBV18	TRBJ1-1	.	.
CASSPTGDPNYGYTF	TGTGCCAGCTCACCTACGGGGGACCCTAACTATGGCTACACCTTC	TRBV18	TRBJ1-2	.	.
CASSPGDRVGSPLHF	TGTGCCAGCAGCCCAGGGGACAGGGTGGGATCACCCCTCCACTTT	TRBV7-3	TRBJ1-6	TRBD1	once
CASRVLPGNTIYF	TGTGCCAGCAGGGTTCTACCTGGAAACACCATATATTTT	TRBV2	TRBJ1-3	.	.
CASSMLGQGNQPQHF	TGTGCCAGTAGTATGTTGGGGCAGGGCAATCAGCCCCAGCATTTT	TRBV19	TRBJ1-5	.	.
CASSLLLTGELFF	TGTGCCAGCAGTTTACTTTTGACCGGGGAGCTGTTTTTT	TRBV2	TRBJ2-2	.	.
CAISAQGVEPYF	TGTGCCATCAGTGCACAGGGGGTCGAGCCGTATTTT	TRBV10-3	TRBJ2-3	TRBD1	.
CASSQDICGANEQFF	TGTGCCAGCAGCCAAGATATTTGCGGGGCGAATGAGCAGTTCTTC	TRBV3-1/TRBV3-2	TRBJ2-1	.	.
CAWSSISNYGYTF	TGTGCCTGGAGCAGTATTTCTAACTATGGCTACACCTTC	TRBV30	TRBJ1-2	.	.
CASSYSTGGPKQTMAPYEQYF	TGTGCCAGCAGTTACTCGACCGGCGGGCCGAAACAGACCATGGCCCCCTACGAGCAGTACTTC	TRBV6-2/TRBV6-3	TRBJ2-7	.	once
CASSPRLAGANVLTF	TGTGCCAGCAGCCCTCGACTAGCTGGGGCCAACGTCCTGACTTTC	TRBV7-8	TRBJ2-6	.	.
CAWTRDTKNTEAFF	TGTGCCTGGACCCGGGACACAAAGAACACTGAAGCTTTCTTT	TRBV30	TRBJ1-1	.	.
CASSLSVLAGGANTDTQYF	TGCGCCAGCAGCTTGTCTGTACTAGCGGGAGGGGCTAACACAGATACGCAGTATTTT	TRBV5-1	TRBJ2-3	TRBD2	.
CAWSAMTAAPEKQETQYF	TGTGCCTGGAGTGCTATGACGGCGGCACCCGAAAAACAAGAGACCCAGTACTTC	TRBV30	TRBJ2-5	.	.
CASSSTGIGYGYTF	TGTGCCAGCAGTTCTACAGGGATAGGGTATGGCTACACCTTC	TRBV27	TRBJ1-2	.	.
CASGLTQGQPQHF	TGTGCCAGTGGACTGACGCAGGGGCAGCCCCAGCATTTT	TRBV19	TRBJ1-5	.	.
CASSYSPQGRAYEQYF	TGTGCCAGCAGTTACTCACCCCAGGGGAGGGCCTACGAGCAGTACTTC	TRBV6-5	TRBJ2-7	.	few
CASSHGDRNQPQHF	TGTGCCAGCAGTCATGGGGACAGAAATCAGCCCCAGCATTTT	TRBV27	TRBJ1-5	TRBD1	.
CASSTRTAYNEKLFF	TGTGCCAGCAGCACAAGGACAGCTTATAATGAAAAACTGTTTTTT	TRBV7-2	TRBJ1-4	.	.
CASSQTSGSSYEQYF	TGTGCCAGCAGCCAGACTAGCGGGAGCTCCTACGAGCAGTACTTC	TRBV7-2	TRBJ2-7	TRBD2	.
CSVWGGSGYTF	TGCAGCGTATGGGGGGGGTCTGGCTACACCTTC	TRBV29-1	TRBJ1-2	.	.
CASSTGGGGPISAEAFF	TGTGCCAGTAGCACCGGTGGGGGCGGTCCGATTTCCGCTGAAGCTTTCTTT	TRBV19	TRBJ1-1	.	.
CASSVTTESPLHF	TGCGCCAGCAGTGTGACGACAGAGTCACCCCTCCACTTT	TRBV10-2	TRBJ1-6	.	.
CASSLGTGYEQYF	TGTGCCAGCAGCCTCGGGACAGGGTATGAGCAGTACTTC	TRBV7-3	TRBJ2-7	TRBD1	.
CASSQDGVAPLHF	TGTGCCAGCAGCCAAGATGGAGTCGCACCCCTCCACTTT	TRBV4-2	TRBJ1-6	.	.
CASSYFSGGRGYGYTF	TGTGCCAGCAGTTACTTCTCGGGAGGTCGGGGGTATGGCTACACCTTC	TRBV6-5	TRBJ1-2	.	.
CASSWIPGGALYEQYF	TGTGCCAGCAGTTGGATCCCCGGCGGGGCGCTCTACGAGCAGTACTTC	TRBV6-2/TRBV6-3	TRBJ2-7	.	.
CAMTGGGTDTQYF	TGTGCCATGACAGGGGGAGGAACAGATACGCAGTATTTT	TRBV10-3	TRBJ2-3	TRBD1	.
CASEWGHLGEKLFF	TGTGCCAGCGAGTGGGGCCATCTGGGGGAAAAACTGTTTTTT	TRBV6-5	TRBJ1-4	.	.
CASSPTGAYYGYTF	TGTGCCAGCTCACCAACAGGCGCTTACTATGGCTACACCTTC	TRBV18	TRBJ1-2	.	.
CASQQGAQETQYF	TGTGCCAGCCAACAGGGGGCTCAAGAGACCCAGTACTTC	TRBV6-5	TRBJ2-5	TRBD1	.
CASSTGGGTYGYTF	TGTGCCAGCAGTACAGGCGGGGGGACCTATGGCTACACCTTC	TRBV6-5	TRBJ1-2	.	.
CATSGVGGAFREQFF	TGTGCCACCAGCGGGGTCGGGGGGGCGTTTCGTGAGCAGTTCTTC	TRBV24-1	TRBJ2-1	TRBD2	.
CATSRRGGGGSNQPQHF	TGTGCCACCAGCAGGCGGGGAGGTGGAGGGAGCAATCAGCCCCAGCATTTT	TRBV15	TRBJ1-5	.	.
CAISEGQIYGYTF	TGTGCCATCAGTGAAGGACAGATCTATGGCTACACCTTC	TRBV10-3	TRBJ1-2	.	few
CASSLALGHLSSYNSPLHF	TGTGCCAGCAGCTTAGCCCTCGGACACCTGAGCTCCTATAATTCACCCCTCCACTTT	TRBV11-2	TRBJ1-6	.	once
CASSQTGGTNEKLFF	TGTGCCAGCAGTCAGACAGGGGGAACTAATGAAAAACTGTTTTTT	TRBV28	TRBJ1-4	TRBD1	few
CASSLSISGNTIYF	TGTGCCAGCAGCTTATCCATTTCTGGAAACACCATATATTTT	TRBV7-2	TRBJ1-3	.	.
CAWRHPGTANTGELFF	TGTGCCTGGAGGCACCCCGGGACAGCGAACACCGGGGAGCTGTTTTTT	TRBV30	TRBJ2-2	TRBD1	.
CASSSGTAYNQPQHF	TGTGCCAGCTCCTCGGGGACAGCTTACAATCAGCCCCAGCATTTT	TRBV28	TRBJ1-5	TRBD1	few
CASSPLGGDNYGYTF	TGTGCCAGCAGCCCCCTTGGGGGCGACAACTATGGCTACACCTTC	TRBV7-2	TRBJ1-2	.	.
CASSRDRLGDTTGELFF	TGTGCCAGCAGCCGCGACCGCCTAGGGGATACCACCGGGGAGCTGTTTTTT	TRBV4-2	TRBJ2-2	.	few
CASSPGGETQYF	TGTGCCAGCAGCCCCGGGGGAGAGACCCAGTACTTC	TRBV6-1	TRBJ2-5	.	.
CASSENRGTEAFF	TGTGCCAGCAGCGAGAACAGGGGAACTGAAGCTTTCTTT	TRBV7-9	TRBJ1-1	TRBD1	.
CASSARQSSYEQYF	TGTGCCAGCAGCGCGAGACAGAGCTCCTACGAGCAGTACTTC	TRBV9	TRBJ2-7	.	.
CASSPGTGASLF	TGTGCCAGCTCACCAGGGACAGGGGCGTCCCTCTTC	TRBV18	TRBJ2-7	TRBD1	.